Below are 25 T cell receptor beta chains sequenced from a single sample in a study of T cell responses to AZD1222 COVID-19 vaccine. Sequencing was performed with immunoSEQ multiplex PCR; in TCRdb, only in-frame clones are kept and a portion is missing. The sample shows 95,000 to 130,000 clones, about 91% of them seen only once. The source material was peripheral blood, sampled 28 days after the second AZD1222 dose. The origin of the receptors is an adult who received the AZD1222 COVID-19 vaccine.

The chain recombines TRBV27 with TRBJ1-5; D call uncertain. Deletions cut 5 bases from V and 6 bases from J, with 11 bases between. CDR3 length equals 13 residues. CDR1 is MNHEY and CDR2 is SMNVEV in the germline V gene (reference sequence). The CDR3 DNA reads as TGTGCCAGCAGTCCCGCTAATGGTCAGCCCCAGCATTTT. Translated, it gives CASSPANGQPQHF.

V gene TRBV7-9 combines with J gene TRBJ2-3; D is possibly TRBD2 (5 bases). From germline, CDR1 is SEHNR and CDR2 FQNEAQ (reference sequence). Trimming took 5 bases from V and 5 from J, leaving 20 bases between them. This CDR3 spans 16 amino acids. The CDR3 bases are TGTGCCAGCAGCCCCCTAGGGCGCAAAGAGGGAGATACGCAGTATTTT. Translating it yields CASSPLGRKEGDTQYF.

The chain couples TRBV6-2 or TRBV6-3 to TRBJ1-2; D call uncertain. The CDR3 has 14 residues. Germline CDR1 is MNHEY and CDR2 is SVGEGT. Trimming cost V 6 bases and J 7 bases, with 18 bases left between them. The CDR3 coding sequence is TGTGCCAGCAGCCGACCTACTCAGGAGTCTGGCTACACCTTC. This encodes CASSRPTQESGYTF.

V usage is TRBV5-5 and J usage is TRBJ2-7; 11 positions agree with TRBD2. The germline CDR1 and CDR2 sequences are SGHKS and YYEKEE (reference sequence). The J segment lost 4 bases and the V segment lost 6 bases, leaving 6 bases of the junction unmatched. The CDR3 is made up of 14 amino acids. CDR3 in DNA: TGTGCCAGCACCACCGGGACTAGCGGTTACGAGCAGTACTTC. Amino acid sequence: CASTTGTSGYEQYF.

The chain couples TRBV27 to TRBJ1-4; weak D call: TRBD1 (5 bases). The CDR3 covers 13 residues. Germline CDR1 reads MNHEY; CDR2 reads SMNVEV (reference sequence). The V gene lost 6 bases and the J gene lost 7 bases, with 12 bases spanning the gap. The CDR3 DNA reads as TGTGCCAGCAGACTGCAGGGAGGTGAAAAACTGTTTTTT. It translates to CASRLQGGEKLFF.

The rearrangement links TRBV7-9 to TRBJ2-2; 9 bases agree with TRBD2. Germline V gene lookup returns CDR1 SEHNR and CDR2 FQNEAQ (reference sequence). With V trimmed by 5 bases and J by 7 bases, 5 bases remained unmatched. This CDR3 has 14 amino acids. The CDR3 region has the DNA TGTGCCAGCAGCCCCCGCGGGGGGGGCGGGGAGCTGTTTTTT. Translation gives CASSPRGGGGELFF.

V usage is TRBV15 and J usage is TRBJ2-7, with TRBD2 matching over 10 bases. Trimming removed 1 base from V and 3 bases from J; junction bases left unmatched: 3. Looked up from germline, CDR1 is LNHNV and CDR2 is YYDKDF (reference sequence). There are 15 residues in the CDR3. The CDR3 coding sequence is TGTGCCACCAGCAGAGTGTCTAGCGGGGGCTACGAGCAGTACTTC. Its protein product is CATSRVSSGGYEQYF.

The gene calls are TRBV29-1 and TRBJ1-5; 9 bases are shared with TRBD1. CDR1 is SQVTM and CDR2 is ANQGSEA in the germline V gene. This CDR3 has 14 amino acids. V lost 5 bases and J lost 3; bases outside the gene matches: 5. The CDR3 here is CSVRQGGYNQPQHF. The CDR3 region has the DNA TGCAGCGTTAGACAGGGGGGTTACAATCAGCCCCAGCATTTT.

The rearrangement uses TRBV3-1 (or the pseudogene TRBV3-2) and TRBJ2-7; 14 bases are shared with TRBD2. V gave up 0 bases and J gave up 6 bases; unmatched junction bases: 4. There are 16 residues in the CDR3. Germline V gives CDR1 LGHDT, CDR2 YNNKEL (reference sequence). The CDR3 DNA reads as TGTGCCAGCAGCCAAGACGGGACTAGCGGGAGTAGCGAGCAGTACTTC. This codes for CASSQDGTSGSSEQYF.

The V and J genes are TRBV3-1 (or the pseudogene TRBV3-2) and TRBJ2-5; 14 bases agree with TRBD2. V lost 2 bases to trimming and J lost 5 bases; unmatched junction nucleotides: 10. The CDR3 extends over 18 amino acids. CDR1 LGHDT and CDR2 YNNKEL come from the germline V gene (reference sequence). The CDR3 bases are TGTGCCAGCAGCCAACTCCCGGGACTAGCGGGAGAAGGGGAGACCCAGTACTTC. Its translation: CASSQLPGLAGEGETQYF.

The genes are TRBV6-5 and TRBJ2-7, with D possibly being TRBD2 (6 bases). The germline V gene encodes CDR1 MNHEY and CDR2 SVGAGI. V was shortened by 2 bases and J by 5 bases, with 19 bases between the two germline ends. The CDR3 is made up of 16 amino acids. The DNA for the CDR3 is TGTGCCAGCAGTTACCTCTCCGAGACCCGCGGGGACGAGCAGTACTTC. Its translation: CASSYLSETRGDEQYF.

This chain uses TRBV28 with TRBJ1-2, with D unclear. The CDR3 extends over 10 amino acids. V lost 6 bases, J lost 7 bases, and 6 bases lay in between. Germline V gives CDR1 MDHEN, CDR2 SYDVKM. CDR3 loop: CASRAVGYTF. CDR3 in DNA: TGTGCCAGCAGGGCGGTTGGCTACACCTTC.

The chain uses TRBV11-2 and TRBJ2-2; D tentatively reads TRBD1 or TRBD2 (5 bases each). V lost 1 base and J 6 bases, leaving 18 bases between the germline ends. The CDR3 runs to 17 residues. The germline V gene encodes CDR1 SGHAT and CDR2 FQNNGV. The CDR3: CASSLGATTGPPGELFF. The CDR3 DNA sequence: TGTGCCAGCAGCTTAGGGGCGACCACGGGGCCTCCCGGGGAGCTGTTTTTT.

The rearrangement joins TRBV30 to TRBJ2-1, with TRBD2 matching over 7 bases. The germline V gene encodes CDR1 GTSNPN and CDR2 SVGIG (reference sequence). This CDR3 region has 16 residues. The V gene end was trimmed by 0 bases and the J gene end by 4 bases; junction bases not matched to a gene: 9. The CDR3 bases are TGTGCCTGGAGTGTACTCGGGCTAGCGGAATACAATGAGCAGTTCTTC. This codes for CAWSVLGLAEYNEQFF.

This clone was detected a few times. The chain combines TRBV2 with TRBJ2-1, with 10 bases fitting TRBD2. This CDR3 has 14 amino acids. The V gene's germline CDR1 is SNHLY and CDR2 FYNNEI. V gave up 7 bases and J gave up 7 bases; unmatched junction bases: 7. Written as DNA, the CDR3 is TGTGCCAGCACCGGCGGGACTAGCGTAAATGAGCAGTTCTTC. This encodes CASTGGTSVNEQFF.

V gene TRBV9 combines with J gene TRBJ1-2; 10 positions agree with TRBD1. The CDR3 covers 16 residues. Germline trimming cut 4 bases from V and 2 bases from J; bases unmatched to any gene: 8. Germline V lookup: CDR1 SGDLS, CDR2 YYNGEE. DNA of the CDR3: TGTGCCAGCAGCCCAGATCCGGGACAGGGGAACTATGGCTACACCTTC. This encodes CASSPDPGQGNYGYTF.

The sample holds one count of this clone. As DNA, the CDR3 is TGTGCCAGCAGCTTAAACGGTGGGGCTGAAGAGACCCAGTACTTC. It encodes CASSLNGGAEETQYF. The J gene is TRBJ2-5, the V gene TRBV7-3, with D perhaps TRBD1 (5 bases). CDR1 and CDR2 (germline): SGHTA, FQGTGA. V dropped 1 base and J dropped 3 bases, with 12 bases sitting between them. CDR3 length: 15 residues.

This clone was counted only a few times. The gene calls are TRBV24-1 and TRBJ1-2; D remains ambiguous. V was shortened by 6 bases and J by 4 bases, with 5 bases between the two germline ends. Germline V gene sequence: CDR1 KGHDR, CDR2 SFDVKD. The CDR3 has 11 amino acids. The CDR3 here is CATSSGYGYTF. The DNA for the CDR3 is TGTGCCACCAGTTCCGGCTATGGCTACACCTTC.

In its sample, this clone was seen once. The V gene is TRBV19, the J gene TRBJ2-7; tentatively, D is TRBD1 (5 bases). V lost 3 bases and J 3 bases, leaving 15 bases between the germline ends. This CDR3 spans 15 amino acids. Germline loops: CDR1 LNHDA, CDR2 SQIVND (reference sequence). This CDR3 reads CASSIRAGQGYEQYF. DNA for the CDR3: TGTGCCAGTAGTATTAGGGCAGGGCAGGGCTACGAGCAGTACTTC.

The chain couples TRBV27 to TRBJ2-7; 10 nucleotides line up with TRBD2. Trimming at V came to 5 bases and at J to 0 bases, leaving 10 bases not matched to a gene. Germline CDR1 reads MNHEY; CDR2 reads SMNVEV (reference sequence). This CDR3 contains 17 residues. CDR3 bases: TGTGCCAGCAGTCTTCCCCGGGCTAGCGGGGGCTCCTACGAGCAGTACTTC. Encoded protein: CASSLPRASGGSYEQYF.

The chain employs TRBV10-1 and TRBJ2-1; possibly TRBD2 for D (6 bases). Germline-derived CDR1 and CDR2 are WNHNN and SYGVQD (reference sequence). V was trimmed by 3 bases and J by 3 bases, leaving 12 bases between them. The CDR3 length is 15 residues. The CDR3 loop reads CASSERGRHYNEQFF. CDR3 sequence (DNA): TGCGCCAGCAGTGAACGAGGGAGGCACTACAATGAGCAGTTCTTC.

The chain has TRBV24-1 and TRBJ1-5, with 9 bases lining up with TRBD1. The germline CDR1 and CDR2 sequences are KGHDR and SFDVKD. The CDR3 runs 20 residues. V gave up 4 bases and J gave up 0 bases; unmatched junction bases: 15. CDR3: CATSELFGGQGFYSNQPQHF. The CDR3 coding sequence is TGTGCCACCAGTGAACTCTTTGGGGGACAGGGTTTTTATAGCAATCAGCCCCAGCATTTT.

This clone was counted a single time. V usage is TRBV30 and J usage is TRBJ2-1; TRBD2 matches at 8 bases. The CDR3 has 14 residues. Germline V gives CDR1 GTSNPN, CDR2 SVGIG (reference sequence). V was clipped by 2 bases and J by 2 bases; unmatched bases: 2. CDR3 sequence reads: CAWSSGLAYNEQFF. The CDR3 region has the DNA TGTGCCTGGAGTTCGGGACTAGCCTACAATGAGCAGTTCTTC.

A single count supports this clone. The chain carries TRBV7-2 and TRBJ1-5, with TRBD1 matching over 9 bases. V dropped 1 base and J dropped 1; count of bases not matched to a gene: 2. This CDR3 contains 16 residues. CDR1 is SGHTA and CDR2 is FQGNSA in the germline V gene. This chain's CDR3 is CASSLVGTGSNQPQHF. The CDR3 DNA sequence: TGTGCCAGCAGCTTAGTAGGGACAGGGAGCAATCAGCCCCAGCATTTT.

The chain combines TRBV4-1 with TRBJ1-4, with 7 positions matching TRBD1. Germline CDR1 is MGHRA and CDR2 is YSYEKL. V was pared by 4 bases and J by 0 bases, with 11 bases of the junction left unmatched. The CDR3 is 18 residues long. This CDR3 is CASSRVDRAVATNEKLFF. CDR3 in DNA: TGCGCCAGCAGCCGAGTCGACAGGGCCGTAGCAACTAATGAAAAACTGTTTTTT.